This record concerns one T cell receptor (beta chain) sequence. Its antigen is undetermined. The CDR3 has 15 amino acids. With V trimmed by 4 bases and J by 9 bases, 7 bases remained unmatched. The germline CDR1 and CDR2 sequences are MDHEN and SYDVKM. Generated by immunoSEQ multiplex PCR, the TCRdb table keeps only in-frame clones and is missing some. The repertoire consists of hundreds of thousands of clones, with approximately 90% occurring once and the leading ten covering over 0.75%. The sample originates from a study of cytomegalovirus exposure and HLA in healthy donors. General observations from the study: In vitro, three CMV-associated chains proved specific for CMV antigens. That first-cohort TCR clusters tended to co-occur in the roughly 130 validation repertoires was found in a later analysis.

The origin of this receptor is a woman younger than 30 in good health and CMV-seronegative. The sequencing input was PBMCs. V gene TRBV28 combines with J gene TRBJ1-6; 9 positions match TRBD1. CDR3 amino acids: CASSSGQGDSSPLHF. The CDR3 bases are TGTGCCAGCAGTTCGGGACAGGGAGACAGTTCACCCCTCCACTTT.